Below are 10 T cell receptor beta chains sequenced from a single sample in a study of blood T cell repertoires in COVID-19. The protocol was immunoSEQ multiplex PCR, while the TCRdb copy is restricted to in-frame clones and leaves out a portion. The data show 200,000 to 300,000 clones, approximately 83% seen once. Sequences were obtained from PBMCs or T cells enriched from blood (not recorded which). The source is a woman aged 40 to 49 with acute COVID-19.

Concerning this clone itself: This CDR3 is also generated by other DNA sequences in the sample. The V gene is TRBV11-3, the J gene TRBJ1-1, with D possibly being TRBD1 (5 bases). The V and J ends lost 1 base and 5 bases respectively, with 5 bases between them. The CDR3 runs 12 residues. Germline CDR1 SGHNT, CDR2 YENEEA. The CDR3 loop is CASSLAGTEAFF. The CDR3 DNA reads TGTGCCAGCAGCTTAGCAGGGACTGAAGCTTTCTTT.

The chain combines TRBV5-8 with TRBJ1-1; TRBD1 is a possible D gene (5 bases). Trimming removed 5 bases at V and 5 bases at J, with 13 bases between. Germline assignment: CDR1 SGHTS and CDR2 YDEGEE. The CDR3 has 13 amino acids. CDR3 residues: CASRGRGRTEAFF. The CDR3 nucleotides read TGTGCCAGCAGGGGGCGAGGTCGGACTGAAGCTTTCTTT.

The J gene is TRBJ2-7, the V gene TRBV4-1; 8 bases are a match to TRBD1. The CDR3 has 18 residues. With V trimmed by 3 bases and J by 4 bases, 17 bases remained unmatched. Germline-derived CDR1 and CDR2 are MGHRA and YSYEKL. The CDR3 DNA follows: TGCGCCAGCAGCCAGACTCTTCCAGGGGGCGCGGTCCGATACGAGCAGTACTTC. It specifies CASSQTLPGGAVRYEQYF.

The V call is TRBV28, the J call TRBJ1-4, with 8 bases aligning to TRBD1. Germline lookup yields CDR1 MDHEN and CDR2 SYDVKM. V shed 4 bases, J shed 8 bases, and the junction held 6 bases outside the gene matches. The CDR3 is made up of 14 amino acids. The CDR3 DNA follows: TGTGCCAGCAGTTCAGGACAGGGCAGGGAAAAACTGTTTTTT. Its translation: CASSSGQGREKLFF.

CDR3 region: CASSQPTGATGGLFF. As DNA, the CDR3 is TGCGCCAGCAGCCAACCGACAGGGGCGACAGGAGGGCTGTTTTTT. V and J are TRBV4-1 and TRBJ1-4, with 8 bases identical to TRBD1. Looked up from germline, CDR1 is MGHRA and CDR2 is YSYEKL. This CDR3 spans 15 amino acids. V lost 2 bases and J lost 14; bases outside the gene matches: 13.

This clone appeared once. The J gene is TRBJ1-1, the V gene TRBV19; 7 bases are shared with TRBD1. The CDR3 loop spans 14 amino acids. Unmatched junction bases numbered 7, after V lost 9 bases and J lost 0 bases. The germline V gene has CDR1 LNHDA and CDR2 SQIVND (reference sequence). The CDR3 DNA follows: TGTGCCAGCCGGGACAGAACAATGAACACTGAAGCTTTCTTT. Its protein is CASRDRTMNTEAFF.

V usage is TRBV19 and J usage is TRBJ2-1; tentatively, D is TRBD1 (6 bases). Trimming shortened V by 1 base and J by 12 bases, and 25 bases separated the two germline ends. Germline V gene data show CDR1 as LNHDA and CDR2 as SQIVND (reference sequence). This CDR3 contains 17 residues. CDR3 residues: CASSIGFPPQGAKGQFF. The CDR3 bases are TGTGCCAGTAGTATAGGCTTCCCTCCACAGGGTGCAAAGGGGCAGTTCTTC.

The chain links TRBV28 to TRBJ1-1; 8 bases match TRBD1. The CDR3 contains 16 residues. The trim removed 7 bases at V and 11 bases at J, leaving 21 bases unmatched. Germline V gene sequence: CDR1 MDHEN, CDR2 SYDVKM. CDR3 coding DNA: TGTGCCAGCAACCCCAGTGGAGACAGGGGACGGAATCGGGCTTTCTTT. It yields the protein CASNPSGDRGRNRAFF.

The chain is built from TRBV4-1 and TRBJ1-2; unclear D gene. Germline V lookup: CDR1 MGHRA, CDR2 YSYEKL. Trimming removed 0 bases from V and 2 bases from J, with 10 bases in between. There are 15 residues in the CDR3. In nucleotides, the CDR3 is TGCGCCAGCAGCCAAGATCCCGCAGGAAACTATGGCTACACCTTC. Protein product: CASSQDPAGNYGYTF.

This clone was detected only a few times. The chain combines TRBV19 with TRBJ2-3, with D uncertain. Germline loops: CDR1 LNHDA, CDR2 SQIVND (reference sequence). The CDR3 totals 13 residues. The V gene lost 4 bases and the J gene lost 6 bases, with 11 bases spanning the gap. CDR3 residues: CASSTVGSDTQYF. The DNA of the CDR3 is TGTGCCAGTAGTACAGTTGGCTCGGATACGCAGTATTTT. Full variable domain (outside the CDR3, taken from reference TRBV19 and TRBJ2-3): DGGITQSPKYLFRKEGQNVTLSCEQNLNHDAMYWYRQDPGQGLRLIYYSQIVNDFQKGDIAEGYSVSREKKESFPLTVTSAQKNPTAFYLCASSTVGSDTQYFGPGTRLTVL.